The clone carrying this T cell receptor beta chain was detected once. Its antigen remains unknown. Deletions cut 0 bases from V and 7 bases from J, with 10 bases between. The CDR3 extends over 15 amino acids. Germline V CDR1 and CDR2: LGHNA, YSLEER. Assay used: immunoSEQ multiplex PCR; TCRdb lists only in-frame clones, some missing. The sample lists around 67,000 clones, over 70% seen once, with 0.95% to 1.5% in the top ten. These data are taken from a study of OX40 agonist ivuxolimab in advanced cancers. Overall study: Intravenous ivuxolimab at 0.01 to 10 mg/kg was given to patients every 2 weeks.

Study-wide points: Circulating CD4+ and CD8+ T cells showed clonal expansion by week 6 at 0.1 to 3.0 mg/kg.

The gene calls are TRBV4-3 and TRBJ1-6, with a weak D call TRBD1 (5 bases). The TCR originated in an adult with an advanced solid tumor such as melanoma, head and neck, liver or kidney cancer. This sample comprised CD4+ or CD8+ T cells sorted from blood, obtained in a trial of the OX40 agonist ivuxolimab. The chain's CDR3 is CASSQDGGRNSPLHF. The CDR3 DNA follows: TGCGCCAGCAGCCAAGATGGGGGGAGAAATTCACCCCTCCACTTT.